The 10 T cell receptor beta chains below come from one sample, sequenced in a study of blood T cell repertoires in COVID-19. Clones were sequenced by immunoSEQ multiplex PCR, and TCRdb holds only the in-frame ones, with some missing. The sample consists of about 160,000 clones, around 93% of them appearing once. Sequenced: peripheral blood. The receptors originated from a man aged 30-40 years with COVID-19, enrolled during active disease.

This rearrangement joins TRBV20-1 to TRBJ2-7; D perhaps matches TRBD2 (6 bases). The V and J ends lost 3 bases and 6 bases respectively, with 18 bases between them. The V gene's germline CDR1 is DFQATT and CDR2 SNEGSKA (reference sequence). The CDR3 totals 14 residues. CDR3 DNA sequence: TGCAGTGCTAGTCCCCGGGACCTGGGACTCGAGCAGTACTTC. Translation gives CSASPRDLGLEQYF.

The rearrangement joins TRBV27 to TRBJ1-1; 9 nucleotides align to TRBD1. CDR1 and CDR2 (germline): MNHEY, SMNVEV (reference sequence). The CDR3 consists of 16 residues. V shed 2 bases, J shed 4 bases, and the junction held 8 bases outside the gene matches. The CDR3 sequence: CASSLRGTGKGTEAFF. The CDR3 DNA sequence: TGTGCCAGCAGTTTACGAGGGACAGGGAAAGGCACTGAAGCTTTCTTT.

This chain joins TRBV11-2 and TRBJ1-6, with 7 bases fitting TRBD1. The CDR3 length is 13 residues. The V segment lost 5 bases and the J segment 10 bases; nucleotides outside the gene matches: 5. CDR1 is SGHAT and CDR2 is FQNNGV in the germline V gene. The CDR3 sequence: CASSVTGNSPLHF. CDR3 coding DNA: TGTGCCAGCAGCGTGACAGGGAACTCACCCCTCCACTTT.

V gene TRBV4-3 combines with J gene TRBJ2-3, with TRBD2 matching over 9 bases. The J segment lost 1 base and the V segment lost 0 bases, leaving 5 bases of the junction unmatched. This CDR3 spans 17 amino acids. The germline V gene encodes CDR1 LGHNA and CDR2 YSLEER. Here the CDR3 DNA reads TGCGCCAGCAGCCAAGATCGCCTAGCGGGACGCACAGATACGCAGTATTTT. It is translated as CASSQDRLAGRTDTQYF.

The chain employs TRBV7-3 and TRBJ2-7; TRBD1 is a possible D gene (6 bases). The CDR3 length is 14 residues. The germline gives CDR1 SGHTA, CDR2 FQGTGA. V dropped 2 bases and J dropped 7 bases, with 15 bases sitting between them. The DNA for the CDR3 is TGTGCCAGCAGCTTAGGGACACTTGGACGGGAGCAGTACTTC. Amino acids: CASSLGTLGREQYF.

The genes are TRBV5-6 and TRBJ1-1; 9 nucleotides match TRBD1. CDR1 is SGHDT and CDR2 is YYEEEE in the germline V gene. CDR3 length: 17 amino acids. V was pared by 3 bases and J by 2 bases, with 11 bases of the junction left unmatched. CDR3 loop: CASSSFTGGSFNTEAFF. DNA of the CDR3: TGTGCCAGCAGCTCGTTTACAGGGGGCAGTTTTAACACTGAAGCTTTCTTT.

DNA for the CDR3: TGTGCCAGCAGCTCCAGACAGGCTACTTACGAGCAGTACTTC. This translates into CASSSRQATYEQYF. The chain couples TRBV7-2 to TRBJ2-7; perhaps TRBD1 as D (6 bases). The V gene lost 4 bases and the J gene lost 4 bases, with 14 bases spanning the gap. This CDR3 has 14 amino acids. Per germline, CDR1 SGHTA and CDR2 FQGNSA.

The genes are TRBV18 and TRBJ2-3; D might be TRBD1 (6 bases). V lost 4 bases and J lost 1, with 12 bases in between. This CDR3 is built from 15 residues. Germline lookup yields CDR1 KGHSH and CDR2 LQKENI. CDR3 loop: CASSRGRQGTDTQYF. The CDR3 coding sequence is TGTGCCAGCTCACGTGGGAGACAGGGCACAGATACGCAGTATTTT.

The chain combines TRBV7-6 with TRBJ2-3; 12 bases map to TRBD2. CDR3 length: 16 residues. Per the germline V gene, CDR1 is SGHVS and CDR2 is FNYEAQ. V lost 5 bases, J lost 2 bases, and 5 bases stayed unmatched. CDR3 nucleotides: TGTGCCAGCAGCCCTCTAGCGGGGGGGCCCACAGATACGCAGTATTTT. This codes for CASSPLAGGPTDTQYF.

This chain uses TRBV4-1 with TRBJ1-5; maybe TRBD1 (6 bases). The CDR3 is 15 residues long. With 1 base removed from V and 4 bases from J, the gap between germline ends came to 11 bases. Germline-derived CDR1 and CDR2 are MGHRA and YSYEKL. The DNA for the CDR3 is TGCGCCAGCAGCCAAGTAACAGGGCGTAATCAGCCCCAGCATTTT. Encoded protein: CASSQVTGRNQPQHF.